The rows below give T cell receptor beta chains drawn from one sample of a study of T-cell reconstitution after alpha-beta-depleted transplantation in children. TCRdb re-called the PCR reads through MiXCR, storing one row per CDR3 protein. Of approximately 500,000 distinct CDR3 sequences listed, roughly a quarter are singletons. This material consisted of PBMCs, taken before TCRalphabeta/CD19-depleted stem cell transplant. The receptors stem from a boy in the first two years of life with Wiskott-Aldrich syndrome, due to receive a stem cell transplant. Both conserved end residues are part of each CDR3. The order of the fields is V gene, J gene, D gene, clone size, CDR3 length, CDR3 protein, CDR3 DNA. The D gene is left open where the match is weak. Clone size is given for some rows only: seen once, a few or many times, or a class if the clone is expanded.

v_call: TRBV12-3/TRBV12-4; j_call: TRBJ1-2; d_call: -; clone_size: few; cdr3_length: 15; cdr3_aa: CASSMKQGGGYGYTF; cdr3_nt: TGTGCCAGCAGCATGAAACAGGGAGGGGGCTATGGCTACACCTTC
v_call: TRBV7-6; j_call: TRBJ1-3; d_call: -; clone_size: once; cdr3_length: 21; cdr3_aa: CASSLVAYDIRDKGSGNTIYF; cdr3_nt: TGTGCCAGCAGCTTAGTTGCCTACGATATTCGGGATAAGGGCTCTGGAAACACCATATATTTT
v_call: TRBV21-1; j_call: TRBJ1-1; d_call: -; clone_size: -; cdr3_length: 14; cdr3_aa: CASSKAGVCTEAFF; cdr3_nt: TGTGCCAGCAGCAAAGCGGGGGTTTGCACTGAAGCTTTCTTT
v_call: TRBV5-1; j_call: TRBJ1-1; d_call: -; clone_size: few; cdr3_length: 14; cdr3_aa: CASSLAAATTEAFF; cdr3_nt: TGCGCCAGCAGCTTGGCGGCCGCCACTACTGAAGCTTTCTTT
v_call: TRBV6-5; j_call: TRBJ2-1; d_call: TRBD2; clone_size: -; cdr3_length: 11; cdr3_aa: CASKEVTSGIF; cdr3_nt: TGTGCCAGCAAGGAGGTGACTAGCGGAATCTTC
v_call: TRBV7-9; j_call: TRBJ1-5; d_call: TRBD1; clone_size: few; cdr3_length: 14; cdr3_aa: CASCLGTGGQPQHF; cdr3_nt: TGTGCCAGCTGCTTGGGGACAGGCGGGCAGCCCCAGCATTTT
v_call: TRBV3-1; j_call: TRBJ2-7; d_call: -; clone_size: few; cdr3_length: 17; cdr3_aa: CASSQGSLAAHSYEQYF; cdr3_nt: TGTGCCAGCAGCCAGGGAAGCTTAGCGGCCCACTCCTACGAGCAGTACTTC
v_call: TRBV20-1; j_call: TRBJ1-1; d_call: -; clone_size: few; cdr3_length: 12; cdr3_aa: CSAMGPDTEAFF; cdr3_nt: TGCAGTGCTATGGGCCCGGACACTGAAGCTTTCTTT
v_call: TRBV5-6; j_call: TRBJ2-1; d_call: -; clone_size: -; cdr3_length: 16; cdr3_aa: CASSLDDAYQYNEQFF; cdr3_nt: TGTGCCAGCAGCTTAGATGACGCGTACCAATACAATGAGCAGTTCTTC
v_call: TRBV3-1; j_call: TRBJ2-1; d_call: TRBD2; clone_size: few; cdr3_length: 14; cdr3_aa: CASSPGYSGRTQFF; cdr3_nt: TGTGCCAGCAGCCCGGGCTATAGCGGGAGAACGCAGTTCTTC
v_call: TRBV4-1; j_call: TRBJ2-2; d_call: TRBD2; clone_size: once; cdr3_length: 18; cdr3_aa: CASSQPGLVFANTGELFF; cdr3_nt: TGCGCCAGCAGCCAACCGGGACTAGTATTTGCGAACACCGGGGAGCTGTTTTTT
v_call: TRBV6-5; j_call: TRBJ2-5; d_call: TRBD2; clone_size: -; cdr3_length: 18; cdr3_aa: CASSYVRLAGGPRETQYF; cdr3_nt: TGTGCCAGCAGTTACGTTAGGCTAGCGGGAGGGCCAAGGGAGACCCAGTACTTC
v_call: TRBV7-9; j_call: TRBJ2-1; d_call: -; clone_size: -; cdr3_length: 15; cdr3_aa: CASSPLGRSANEQFF; cdr3_nt: TGTGCCAGCAGCCCTCTCGGACGGAGCGCCAATGAGCAGTTCTTC
v_call: TRBV20-1; j_call: TRBJ1-1; d_call: -; clone_size: many; cdr3_length: 14; cdr3_aa: CSARVGTLNTEAFF; cdr3_nt: TGCAGTGCTAGAGTGGGGACTTTGAACACTGAAGCTTTCTTT
v_call: TRBV14; j_call: TRBJ1-1; d_call: -; clone_size: few; cdr3_length: 17; cdr3_aa: CASSQDAGLAGDTEAFF; cdr3_nt: TGTGCCAGCAGCCAAGACGCGGGGCTGGCTGGTGACACTGAAGCTTTCTTT
v_call: TRBV5-1; j_call: TRBJ2-2; d_call: TRBD2; clone_size: few; cdr3_length: 18; cdr3_aa: CASSLSLVLAGGTGELFF; cdr3_nt: TGCGCCAGCAGCTTAAGTCTCGTCCTAGCGGGAGGAACTGGGGAGCTGTTTTTT
v_call: TRBV24-1; j_call: TRBJ2-7; d_call: TRBD1; clone_size: many; cdr3_length: 15; cdr3_aa: CATSDSGTGNNEQYF; cdr3_nt: TGTGCCACCAGTGATTCCGGGACAGGGAACAACGAGCAGTACTTC
v_call: TRBV9; j_call: TRBJ2-1; d_call: -; clone_size: -; cdr3_length: 16; cdr3_aa: CASSVDWGVSYNEQFF; cdr3_nt: TGTGCCAGCAGCGTAGACTGGGGGGTTTCCTACAATGAGCAGTTCTTC